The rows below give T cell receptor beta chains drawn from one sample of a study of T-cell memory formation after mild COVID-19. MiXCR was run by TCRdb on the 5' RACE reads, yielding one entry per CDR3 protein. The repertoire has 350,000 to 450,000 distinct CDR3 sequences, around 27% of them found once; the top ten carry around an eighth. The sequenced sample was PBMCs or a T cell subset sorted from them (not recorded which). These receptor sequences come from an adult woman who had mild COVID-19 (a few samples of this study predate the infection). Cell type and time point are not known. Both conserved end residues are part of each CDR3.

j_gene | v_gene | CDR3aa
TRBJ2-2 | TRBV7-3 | CASSFSGINTGELFF
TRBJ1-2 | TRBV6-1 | CASSEEFASYYGYTF
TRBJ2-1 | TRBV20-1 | CSARPGPGSYNEQFF
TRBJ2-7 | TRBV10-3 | CAISEVQTPYEQYF
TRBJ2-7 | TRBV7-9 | CASSLDSGYYEQYF
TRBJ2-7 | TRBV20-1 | CSASRGLAFLGQYF
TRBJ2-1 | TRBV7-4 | CARRGPPPTNEQFF
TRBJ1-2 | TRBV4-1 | CASSQGAEPAGGDGYTF
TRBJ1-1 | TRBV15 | CATSRDLTEAFF
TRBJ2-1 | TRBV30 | CAWSRGHNEQFF
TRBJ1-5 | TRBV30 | CAWSMDRGGQPQHF
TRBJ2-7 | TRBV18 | CASSATGFEQYF
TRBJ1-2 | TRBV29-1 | CTESSGTNYGYTF
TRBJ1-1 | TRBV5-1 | CASSSPAKGWTEAFF
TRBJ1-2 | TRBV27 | CASSTTPGQGFGYTF
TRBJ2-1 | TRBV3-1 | CASSQEGLAGGREQFF
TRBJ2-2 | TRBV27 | CASSSLVGDTGELFF
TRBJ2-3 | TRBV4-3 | CASSQDAWQGASTDTQYF
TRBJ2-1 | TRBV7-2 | CASSTRGSSYNEQFF
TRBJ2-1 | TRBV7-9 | CASYRAGVDNEQFF
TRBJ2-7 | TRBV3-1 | CASSQLPESYEQYF
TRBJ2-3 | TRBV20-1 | CSARVEGRADTQYF
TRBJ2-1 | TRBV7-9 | CASSLTRGRANEQFF
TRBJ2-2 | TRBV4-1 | CASSQSGLAGLSPGELFF
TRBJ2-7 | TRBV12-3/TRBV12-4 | CASSPSGSPRTYEQYF
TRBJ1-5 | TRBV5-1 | CASSLLGRNEPQHF
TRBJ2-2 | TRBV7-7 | CASSHAPAGVSGGELFF
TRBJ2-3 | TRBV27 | CASSLVGRGPPTDTQYF
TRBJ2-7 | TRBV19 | CASSMSGTSGRSSYEQYF
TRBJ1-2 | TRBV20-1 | CSARDYPQGDYGYTF
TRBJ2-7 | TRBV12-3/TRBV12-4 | CASSSNSGTYEQYF
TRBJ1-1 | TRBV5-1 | CASSFREVTEAFF
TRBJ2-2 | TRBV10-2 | CASSPGGRGTGELFF